One sample yielded the 16 T cell receptor beta chains listed below, sequenced in a study of T-cell reconstitution after alpha-beta-depleted transplantation in children (dated by TCRdb to the mid-2010s). The library was obtained by PCR. For sequencing, an Illumina HiSeq 2500 was employed. Molecular barcoding was employed in the preparation of TCR libraries, with unique molecular identifiers being used to normalize TCRbeta repertoire quantification. Using fastp at Q25 and MiXCR, TCRdb reprocessed the public reads and kept productive beta chains. Under each unique CDR3 protein, matching rows form one entry showing the most common genes and DNA. In all, the sample holds hundreds of thousands of distinct CDR3 sequences, and almost 10% of those were seen once. About a tenth of the sample is taken by the ten largest. The material was PBMCs from the stem cell graft donor, obtained from the stem cell graft. The receptors originated from a human donor who donated a stem cell graft to a child with SCID.

This clonotype was detected only a few times. The J gene is TRBJ1-2, the V gene TRBV5-1; 9 positions match TRBD1. Germline lookup yields CDR1 SGHRS and CDR2 YFSETQ. The CDR3 runs 16 residues. V was clipped by 0 bases and J by 7 bases; unmatched bases: 10. The CDR3 DNA follows: TGCGCCAGCAGCTTGGCACCCTCGGGACAGGGTTTTGGCTACACCTTC. This encodes CASSLAPSGQGFGYTF.

Ten or more counts support this clonotype. The chain links TRBV29-1 to TRBJ2-2, with D tentatively TRBD1 or TRBD2 (5 bases each). There are 12 residues in the CDR3. CDR1 is SQVTM and CDR2 is ANQGSEA in the germline V gene. Trimming pared 3 bases from V and 8 bases from J, leaving 10 bases between. The CDR3 loop reads CSVDRGAGELFF. The CDR3 coding sequence is TGCAGCGTTGATAGGGGAGCAGGGGAGCTGTTTTTT.

This clonotype was seen ten or more times. V and J are TRBV4-2 and TRBJ2-3; 11 bases agree with TRBD2. Germline CDR1 and CDR2: LGHNA and YNFKEQ. The CDR3 has 16 amino acids. The J segment lost 2 bases and the V segment lost 4 bases, leaving 5 bases of the junction unmatched. CDR3 sequence: CASSPLAGEITDTQYF. DNA for the CDR3: TGTGCCAGCAGCCCACTAGCGGGGGAGATCACAGATACGCAGTATTTT.

As to this clonotype: A much larger clone lies one base from this, so it may be a read error. CDR3 nucleotides: TGTGCCAGCAGCTCTGGACTGCTCGCGAACACCGGGGAGCTGTTTTTT. It encodes CASSSGLLANTGELFF. The chain combines TRBV5-8 with TRBJ2-2; D is possibly TRBD2 (5 bases). The CDR3 sequence is 16 residues long. Germline V gene lookup returns CDR1 SGHTS and CDR2 YDEGEE. The V gene lost 3 bases and the J gene lost 0 bases, with 12 bases spanning the gap.

This rearrangement joins TRBV12-3 or TRBV12-4 to TRBJ2-5; D is undetermined. The CDR3 length is 12 residues. Trimming removed 8 bases from V and 4 bases from J, with 11 bases in between. CDR3 in amino acids: CASGLGGETQYF. The DNA of the CDR3 is TGTGCCAGCGGCTTGGGCGGAGAGACCCAGTACTTC.

The chain joins TRBV7-9 to TRBJ2-3, with D maybe TRBD1 (6 bases). The CDR3 has 17 residues. Trimming pared 1 base from V and 1 base from J, leaving 15 bases between. Germline V gene sequence: CDR1 SEHNR, CDR2 FQNEAQ (reference sequence). The CDR3 spells CASSLGLPRQGTDTQYF. In DNA, the CDR3 is TGTGCCAGCAGCTTAGGGTTACCGAGACAGGGCACAGATACGCAGTATTTT.

This clonotype occurred many times. This sequence joins TRBV6-4 and TRBJ2-1; 11 bases agree with TRBD2. V gave up 0 bases and J gave up 6 bases; unmatched junction bases: 1. The CDR3 has 15 amino acids. Germline V gene lookup returns CDR1 MRHNA and CDR2 SNTAGT. The chain's CDR3 is CASSDSSGGANEQFF. The CDR3 DNA follows: TGTGCCAGCAGTGACTCTAGCGGGGGGGCCAATGAGCAGTTCTTC.

This clonotype was detected a few times. The rearrangement joins TRBV18 to TRBJ2-7, with D perhaps TRBD2 (7 bases). The germline V gene encodes CDR1 KGHSH and CDR2 LQKENI. V gave up 5 bases and J gave up 3 bases, with 14 bases separating them. This CDR3 has 14 amino acids. In DNA form, the CDR3 reads TGTGCCAGCTCAACCCAGGGAGGGGGCTACGAGCAGTACTTC. Translating it yields CASSTQGGGYEQYF.

This clonotype was seen a few times. This chain links TRBV5-6 with TRBJ2-7, with D maybe TRBD1 (5 bases). The CDR3 has 16 residues. Germline CDR1 reads SGHDT; CDR2 reads YYEEEE. V lost 7 bases and J 2 bases, leaving 22 bases between the germline ends. The CDR3 spells CASQPLRAGSTYEQYF. The CDR3, as DNA: TGTGCCAGCCAACCCCTCAGGGCAGGTTCAACCTACGAGCAGTACTTC. Combining the CDR3 with reference TRBV5-6 and TRBJ2-7 gives the whole variable domain DAGVTQSPTHLIKTRGQQVTLRCSPKSGHDTVSWYQQALGQGPQFIFQYYEEEERQRGNFPDRFSGHQFPNYSSELNVNALLLGDSALYLCASQPLRAGSTYEQYFGPGTRLTVT.

The V call is TRBV18, the J call TRBJ2-5, with unresolved D. Germline V gene lookup returns CDR1 KGHSH and CDR2 LQKENI. There are 13 residues in the CDR3. V dropped 8 bases and J dropped 2 bases, with 12 bases sitting between them. The CDR3 region has the DNA TGTGCCAGCACGCCCCAGGTTCAAGAGACCCAGTACTTC. Protein: CASTPQVQETQYF.

The table lists this clonotype with many counts. The chain uses TRBV15 and TRBJ1-5; perhaps TRBD1 as D (5 bases). This CDR3 is 17 amino acids long. CDR1 is LNHNV, CDR2 YYDKDF, per germline (reference sequence). The ends were cut back, 0 bases at V and 6 bases at J, with 18 bases in the middle. CDR3 coding DNA: TGTGCCACCAGCAGAGAAAGAGGAAACAGGTTAGGTCAGCCCCAGCATTTT. Its protein is CATSRERGNRLGQPQHF.

This clonotype was counted ten times or more. Germline and junction disagree at one end, which may indicate a read error. As DNA, the CDR3 is TGCGCCAGCAGCTTGACAGGGGGATCCTACAATGAGCAGTTCTTC. Translating gives CASSLTGGSYNEQFF. The rearrangement uses TRBV12-3 or TRBV12-4 and TRBJ2-1; TRBD1 agrees at 9 bases. This CDR3 region has 15 residues.

This clonotype showed up many times. This sequence joins TRBV10-3 and TRBJ1-4; 7 nucleotides line up with TRBD1. The germline CDR1 and CDR2 sequences are ENHRY and SYGVKD. This CDR3 contains 15 residues. V was clipped by 3 bases and J by 7 bases; unmatched bases: 8. Written as DNA, the CDR3 is TGTGCCATCAGTGACGGGCAGGGGGGAGGTGAAAAACTGTTTTTT. Translation gives CAISDGQGGGEKLFF.

Many counts were recorded for this clonotype. The chain is built from TRBV20-1 and TRBJ2-7; D assignment may be TRBD1 or TRBD2 (5 bases each). CDR1 is DFQATT, CDR2 SNEGSKA, per germline (reference sequence). With 0 bases removed from V and 3 bases from J, the gap between germline ends came to 18 bases. This CDR3 is built from 16 residues. In DNA form, the CDR3 reads TGCAGTGCTAGAGATGGGGGATCCACCTCCTTCTACGAGCAGTACTTC. It is translated as CSARDGGSTSFYEQYF.

This clonotype was seen a handful of times. The J gene is TRBJ1-1, the V gene TRBV10-3; D not certain. Trimming took 4 bases from V and 1 from J, leaving 4 bases between them. The length of the CDR3 is 12 residues. In germline, CDR1 is ENHRY, CDR2 SYGVKD. Here the CDR3 DNA reads TGTGCCATCAGTGCACGGAACACTGAAGCTTTCTTT. Amino acid sequence: CAISARNTEAFF.

The chain employs TRBV19 and TRBJ2-7; 9 nucleotides align to TRBD2. CDR1 is LNHDA and CDR2 is SQIVND in the germline V gene (reference sequence). There are 16 residues in the CDR3. J gave up 2 bases and V 10 bases, and 15 bases lay outside the gene matches. CDR3 region: CATNGRSSGDAYEQYF. The CDR3 nucleotides read TGTGCCACCAATGGGAGGTCTAGCGGGGACGCCTACGAGCAGTACTTC.